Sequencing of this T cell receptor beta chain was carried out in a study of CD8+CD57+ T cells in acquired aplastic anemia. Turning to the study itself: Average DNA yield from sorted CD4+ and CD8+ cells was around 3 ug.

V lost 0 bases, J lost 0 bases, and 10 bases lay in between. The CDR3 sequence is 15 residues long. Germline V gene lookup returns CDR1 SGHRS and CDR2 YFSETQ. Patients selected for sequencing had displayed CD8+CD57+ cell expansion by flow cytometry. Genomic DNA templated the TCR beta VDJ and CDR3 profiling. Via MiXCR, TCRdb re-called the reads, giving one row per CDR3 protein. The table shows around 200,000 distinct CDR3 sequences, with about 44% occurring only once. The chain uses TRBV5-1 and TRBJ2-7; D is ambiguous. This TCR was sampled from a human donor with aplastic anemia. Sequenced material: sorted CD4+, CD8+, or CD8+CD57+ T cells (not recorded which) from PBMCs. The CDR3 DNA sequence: TGCGCCAGCAGCTTGGGCAGAGATAGCTCCTACGAGCAGTACTTC. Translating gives CASSLGRDSSYEQYF.